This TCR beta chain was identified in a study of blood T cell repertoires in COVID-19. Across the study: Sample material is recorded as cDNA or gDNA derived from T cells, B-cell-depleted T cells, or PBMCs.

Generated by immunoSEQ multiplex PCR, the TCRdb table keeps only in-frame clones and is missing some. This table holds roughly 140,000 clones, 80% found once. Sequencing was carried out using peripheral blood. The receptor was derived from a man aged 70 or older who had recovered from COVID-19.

For the CDR3, the DNA is TGTGCCAGCATCCCCTTGTTGCGGGGGTCCTACGAGCAGTACTTC. It encodes CASIPLLRGSYEQYF. This chain uses TRBV5-8 with TRBJ2-7; 7 bases map to TRBD2. Germline V gene sequence: CDR1 SGHTS, CDR2 YDEGEE. The CDR3 is 15 residues long. The V and J ends lost 6 bases and 1 base, in that order; junction bases with no gene match: 10.